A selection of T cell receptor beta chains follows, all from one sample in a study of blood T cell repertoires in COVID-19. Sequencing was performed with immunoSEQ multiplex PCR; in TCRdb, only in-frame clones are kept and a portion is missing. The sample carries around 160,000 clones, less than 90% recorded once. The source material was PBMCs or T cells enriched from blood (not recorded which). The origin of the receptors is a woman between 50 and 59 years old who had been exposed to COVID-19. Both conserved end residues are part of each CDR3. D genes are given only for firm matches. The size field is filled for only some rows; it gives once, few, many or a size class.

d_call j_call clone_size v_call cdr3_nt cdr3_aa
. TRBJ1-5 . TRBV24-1 TGTGCCCCCAGTCGGCGGTTGAGGGCATATAGCAATCAGCCCCAGCATTTT CAPSRRLRAYSNQPQHF
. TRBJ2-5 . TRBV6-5 TGTGCCAGCAAGGTTCGGGTAGAAGAGACCCAGTACTTC CASKVRVEETQYF
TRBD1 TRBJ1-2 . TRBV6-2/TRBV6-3 TGTGCCAGCAGCCGGGGACAGCCCTATGGCTACACCTTC CASSRGQPYGYTF
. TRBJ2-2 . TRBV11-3 TGTGCCAGCAGCCCTTTTGTGACTTCCGGGGAGCTGTTTTTT CASSPFVTSGELFF
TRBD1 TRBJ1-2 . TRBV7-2 TGTGCCAGCAGCTTAGACCCGGGACAGGGTTTTGGCTACACCTTC CASSLDPGQGFGYTF
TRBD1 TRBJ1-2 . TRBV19 TGTGCCAGTAGCATACAGGGGGCTGGGAACTATGGCTACACCTTC CASSIQGAGNYGYTF
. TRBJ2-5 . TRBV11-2 TGTGCCAGCAGCTGGGGGCGCGGGGGCATAGAGACCCAGTACTTC CASSWGRGGIETQYF
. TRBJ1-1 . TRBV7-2 TGTGCCAGCAGCCTTAGGACAAGGATGAACACTGAAGCTTTCTTT CASSLRTRMNTEAFF
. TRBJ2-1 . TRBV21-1 TGTGCCAGCAAGGGGCCCCGGCCCCGGACTAGCGGGAGACGTGAGCAGTTCTTC CASKGPRPRTSGRREQFF
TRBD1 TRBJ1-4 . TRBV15 TGTGCCACCAGCAGAGAAAGGACAGGGAGTGAAAAACTGTTTTTT CATSRERTGSEKLFF
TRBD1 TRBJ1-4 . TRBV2 TGTGCCAGCAGTGCCGGGACAGGGGGAGACGAAAAACTGTTTTTT CASSAGTGGDEKLFF
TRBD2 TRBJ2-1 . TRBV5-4 TGTGCCAGCAGCTTGGGACAGCGGGACTACAATGAGCAGTTCTTC CASSLGQRDYNEQFF
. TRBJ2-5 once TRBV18 TGTGCCAGCTCACCGATGGCCCCCCCACAAGAGACCCAGTACTTC CASSPMAPPQETQYF
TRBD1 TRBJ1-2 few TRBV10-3 TGTGCCATCAGTGCCTCCGGGACAGGCGATGGCTACACCTTC CAISASGTGDGYTF
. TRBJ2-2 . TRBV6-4 TGTGCCAGCAGTGAGGGCCAGAACACCGGGGAGCTGTTTTTT CASSEGQNTGELFF
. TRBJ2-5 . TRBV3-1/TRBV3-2 TGTGCCAGCAGCTATAGTGTTGGGGGAGGCGGGCAAGAGACCCAGTACTTC CASSYSVGGGGQETQYF
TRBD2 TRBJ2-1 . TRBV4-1 TGCGCCAGCAGCCAAGGTCAAGCGGGAGGGCCCTATGAGCAGTTCTTC CASSQGQAGGPYEQFF
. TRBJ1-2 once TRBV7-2 TGTGCCAGCAGCTTAATGCCAGGGCAGTTAACTAACTATGGCTACACCTTC CASSLMPGQLTNYGYTF
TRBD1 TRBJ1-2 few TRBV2 TGTGCCAGCAGTGATCACCAATCGGGACAGGGGTATGGCTACACCTTC CASSDHQSGQGYGYTF
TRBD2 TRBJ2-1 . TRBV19 TGTGCCAGTAGTACGATAGCGGGGGGCTTCTACAATGAGCAGTTCTTC CASSTIAGGFYNEQFF
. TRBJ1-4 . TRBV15 TGTGCCACCAGCAGAGATCGGCAGGGTGAAAAACTGTTTTTT CATSRDRQGEKLFF
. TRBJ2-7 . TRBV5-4 TGTGCCAGCAGCTCGTCCTCCTACGAGCAGTACTTC CASSSSSYEQYF
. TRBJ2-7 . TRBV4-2 TGTGCCAGCAGCTCCTATCTCACTAAGTTCTCCTACGAGCAGTACTTC CASSSYLTKFSYEQYF
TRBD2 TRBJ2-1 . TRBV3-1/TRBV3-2 TGTGCCAGCAGCCAAGATGGGACTAGCGGGGGTAACAATGAGCAGTTCTTC CASSQDGTSGGNNEQFF
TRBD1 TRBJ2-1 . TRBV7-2 TGTGCCAGCAGCCACGCCGCTGGGACAGGGGGCTACAATGAGCAGTTCTTC CASSHAAGTGGYNEQFF
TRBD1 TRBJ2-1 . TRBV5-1 TGCGCCAGCAGCTTTGCCTGGCCAATTCGACAGGGAAACTACAATGAGCAGTTCTTC CASSFAWPIRQGNYNEQFF
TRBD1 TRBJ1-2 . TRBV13 TGTGCCAGCAGCCAAGGGACAGGGCGCTATGGCTACACCTTC CASSQGTGRYGYTF
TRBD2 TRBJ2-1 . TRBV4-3 TGCGCCAGCAGCCAAGATCCCCCTAGCGGCTTCTACAATGAGCAGTTCTTC CASSQDPPSGFYNEQFF
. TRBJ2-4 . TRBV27 TGTGCCACCGGGGCGAACCAGGGACTCCTTCAGTACTTC CATGANQGLLQYF
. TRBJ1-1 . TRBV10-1 TGCGCCAGCAGTCTACAGGGACGCACTGAAGCTTTCTTT CASSLQGRTEAFF
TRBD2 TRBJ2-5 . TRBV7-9 TGTGCCAGCAGCCCGGGGACTAGCGGGAGAGGAGGAGAGACCCAGTACTTC CASSPGTSGRGGETQYF
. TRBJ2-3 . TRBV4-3 TGCGCCAGCAGCCCCCAACCCTCAGGGGGCACAGATACGCAGTATTTT CASSPQPSGGTDTQYF
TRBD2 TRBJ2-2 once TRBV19 TGTGCCAGTAGTGCCTCGGGGAGCGGGGGCACCGGGGAGCTGTTTTTT CASSASGSGGTGELFF
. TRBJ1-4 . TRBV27 TGTGCCAGCAGTTTGGGCGCGGGGCCCCCTAATGAAAAACTGTTTTTT CASSLGAGPPNEKLFF
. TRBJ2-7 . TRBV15 TGTGCCACCTCCGAGGACAGTAACTACGAGCAGTACTTC CATSEDSNYEQYF
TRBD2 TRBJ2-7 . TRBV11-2 TGTGCCAGCAGCTTAGTTCCGGGAGGGCAGTACTTC CASSLVPGGQYF
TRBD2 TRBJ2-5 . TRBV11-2 TGTGCCAGCAGCTTAGTTGTGACTAGCGGGGGACCACAAGAGACCCAGTACTTC CASSLVVTSGGPQETQYF
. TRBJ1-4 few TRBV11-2 TGTGCCAGCAGCTTAGAGGGGGCTGGGCGGGAAAAACTGTTTTTT CASSLEGAGREKLFF
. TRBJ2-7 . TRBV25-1 TGTGCCAGCACTCCCCCCAGGGGTCCCTACGAGCAGTACTTC CASTPPRGPYEQYF
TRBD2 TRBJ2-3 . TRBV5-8 TGTGCCAGCAGCGTGGGGACTAGCGCTGGCACAGATACGCAGTATTTT CASSVGTSAGTDTQYF
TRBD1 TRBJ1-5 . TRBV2 TGTGCCAGCGCGAGGACAGGGGGCGATCAGCCCCAGCATTTT CASARTGGDQPQHF
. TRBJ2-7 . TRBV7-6 TGTGCCAGCAGCTTAGGGCTGGGAGAGGTTGACGAGCAGTACTTC CASSLGLGEVDEQYF
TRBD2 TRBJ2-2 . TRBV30 TGTGCCTGGAGTCCGGGAGCGGGATGGGGTATCGGGGAGCTGTTTTTT CAWSPGAGWGIGELFF
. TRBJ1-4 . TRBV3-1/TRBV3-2 TGTGCCAGCAGCCCCGGCTTCGGGGTAACTAATGAAAAACTGTTTTTT CASSPGFGVTNEKLFF
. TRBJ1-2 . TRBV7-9 TGTGCCAGCACCAAAGGGGGGCCGGATGGCTACACCTTC CASTKGGPDGYTF
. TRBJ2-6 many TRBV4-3 TGCGCCAGCAGCCAAGACCCCGGGGGTGGGGCCAACGTCCTGACTTTC CASSQDPGGGANVLTF
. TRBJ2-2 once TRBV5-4 TGTGCCAGCAGCTTGAGTAGACTAGCCGGGGAGCTGTTTTTT CASSLSRLAGELFF
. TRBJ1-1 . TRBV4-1 TGCGCCAGCAGCCCCGAGGGACTGTCGAACACTGAAGCTTTCTTT CASSPEGLSNTEAFF
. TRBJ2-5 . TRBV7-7 TGTGCCAGCAGCTTAGGAGCATCCCCAGAGACCCAGTACTTC CASSLGASPETQYF